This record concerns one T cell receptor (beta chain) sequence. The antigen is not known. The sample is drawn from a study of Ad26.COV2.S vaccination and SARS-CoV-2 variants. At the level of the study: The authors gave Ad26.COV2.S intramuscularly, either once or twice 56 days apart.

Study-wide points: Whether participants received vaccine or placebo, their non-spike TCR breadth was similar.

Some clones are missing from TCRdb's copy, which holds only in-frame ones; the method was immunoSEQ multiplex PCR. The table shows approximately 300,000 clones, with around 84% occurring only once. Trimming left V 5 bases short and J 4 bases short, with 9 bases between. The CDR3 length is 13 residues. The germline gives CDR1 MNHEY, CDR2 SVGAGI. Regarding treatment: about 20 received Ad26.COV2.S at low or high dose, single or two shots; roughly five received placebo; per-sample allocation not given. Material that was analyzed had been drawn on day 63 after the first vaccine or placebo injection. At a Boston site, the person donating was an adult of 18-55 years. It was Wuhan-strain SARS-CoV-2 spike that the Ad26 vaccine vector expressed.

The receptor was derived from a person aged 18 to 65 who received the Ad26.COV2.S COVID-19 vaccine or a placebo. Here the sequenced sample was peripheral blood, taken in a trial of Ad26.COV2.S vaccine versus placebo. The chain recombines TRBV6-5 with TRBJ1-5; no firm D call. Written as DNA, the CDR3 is TGTGCCAGCAGTCTCCGGATAAATCAGCCCCAGCATTTT. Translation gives CASSLRINQPQHF.